The 25 T cell receptor beta chains below all came from one sample that was sequenced in a study of beta chain features in type 1 diabetes. Sequencing targeted expressed TCRB transcripts, as all isolated RNA had been reverse transcribed. Libraries were prepared by immunoSEQ multiplex PCR; TCRdb keeps only in-frame clonotypes and omits some of them. The sample consists of nearly 350,000 clones, roughly 8% of them appearing once. Sequenced sample: central memory CD4+ T cells from blood. The receptors shown here come from a woman aged 18-29 years in good health.

This clone was seen more than once but under ten times. The genes are TRBV21-1 and TRBJ1-2. TRBV21-1 has pseudogene status. The CDR3 sequence is 15 residues long. The CDR3 DNA reads as TGTGCCCAGTGGGAGACAGCTCGTTTTGAGGATGGCTACACCTTC. Translating gives CAQWETARFEDGYTF.

The chain combines TRBV10-3 with TRBJ1-2; perhaps TRBD1 as D (5 bases). V lost 4 bases and J 4 bases, leaving 10 bases between the germline ends. The CDR3 has 13 residues. CDR1 ENHRY and CDR2 SYGVKD come from the germline V gene. The CDR3: CAISGWGLYGYTF. The CDR3 DNA follows: TGTGCCATCAGTGGATGGGGCCTCTATGGCTACACCTTC.

The V and J genes are TRBV28 and TRBJ1-5, with D perhaps matching TRBD1 (6 bases). V lost 6 bases, J lost 0 bases, and 21 bases lay in between. This CDR3 region has 18 residues. Germline loops: CDR1 MDHEN, CDR2 SYDVKM. CDR3 loop: CASSPLRGRLLSNQPQHF. DNA of the CDR3: TGTGCCAGCAGCCCATTAAGGGGGAGATTACTTAGCAATCAGCCCCAGCATTTT.

The V and J genes are TRBV4-2 and TRBJ2-3; D unresolved. This CDR3 contains 15 residues. Trimming pared 0 bases from V and 0 bases from J, leaving 7 bases between. Germline CDR1 and CDR2: LGHNA and YNFKEQ. CDR3 loop: CASSQDPQSTDTQYF. CDR3 DNA sequence: TGTGCCAGCAGCCAAGATCCACAGAGCACAGATACGCAGTATTTT.

DNA for the CDR3: TGTGCCAGCTCCTTGGGCTACAATGAGCAGTTCTTC. Its protein is CASSLGYNEQFF. V usage is TRBV18 and J usage is TRBJ2-1; no firm D call. Deletions cut 6 bases from V and 3 bases from J, with 6 bases between. CDR1 KGHSH and CDR2 LQKENI come from the germline V gene. The CDR3 has 12 residues.

This clone was picked up a small number of times. The rearrangement joins TRBV4-2 to TRBJ1-2; TRBD1 aligns across 9 bases. V shed 3 bases, J shed 2 bases, and the junction held 7 bases outside the gene matches. Germline CDR1 LGHNA, CDR2 YNFKEQ. CDR3 length: 16 amino acids. As DNA, the CDR3 is TGTGCCAGCAGCCAGCAAACCGGGACAGGGAACTATGGCTACACCTTC. Amino acid sequence: CASSQQTGTGNYGYTF.

The rearrangement joins TRBV5-1 to TRBJ2-3, with D unclear. Trimming stripped 3 bases from V and 6 bases from J, with 8 bases between. The CDR3 is 12 residues long. CDR1 is SGHRS and CDR2 is YFSETQ in the germline V gene. CDR3: CASSYSFDTQYF. DNA of the CDR3: TGCGCCAGCAGCTATAGCTTTGATACGCAGTATTTT.

About this clone: One junction end does not reproduce the germline sequence, and a read error may be involved. The CDR3 nucleotides read TGTGCCGGCAGCGTTACGGAGACCCAGTACTTC. It specifies CAGSVTETQYF. This chain connects TRBV2 to TRBJ2-5; D is undetermined. The CDR3 covers 11 residues. Germline CDR1 is SNHLY and CDR2 is FYNNEI.

This clone came up many times. V usage is TRBV7-9 and J usage is TRBJ1-2; D remains unclear. The CDR3 covers 15 residues. Trimming took off 0 bases at V and 3 bases at J, with 11 bases between the two ends. CDR1 and CDR2 (germline): SEHNR, FQNEAQ (reference sequence). CDR3 residues: CASSLAPGSDYGYTF. The CDR3 DNA follows: TGTGCCAGCAGCTTAGCACCGGGGTCCGACTATGGCTACACCTTC.

CDR3 nucleotides: TGTGCCAGCAGCTTAGAGGGACTAGCTTACGAGCAGTACTTC. Translated, it gives CASSLEGLAYEQYF. V is TRBV7-9 and J is TRBJ2-5, with 9 bases fitting TRBD2. The J call may not be correct, given that the DNA end is closer to TRBJ2-7. Germline V lookup: CDR1 SEHNR, CDR2 FQNEAQ (reference sequence). CDR3 length: 14 residues.

The chain links TRBV5-1 to TRBJ1-4, with D possibly being TRBD1 (6 bases). This CDR3 is 15 amino acids long. Germline values: CDR1 SGHRS, CDR2 YFSETQ. Deletions cut 5 bases from V and 5 bases from J, with 16 bases between. The CDR3 coding sequence is TGCGCCAGCAGTCTCATGGGGGCGCTCAATGAAAAACTGTTTTTT. Translation gives CASSLMGALNEKLFF.

There are a few counts of this clone. The chain couples TRBV7-2 to TRBJ1-2, with TRBD1 as a possible D gene (6 bases). The germline CDR1 and CDR2 sequences are SGHTA and FQGNSA. The CDR3 extends over 14 amino acids. The V and J ends lost 5 bases and 4 bases respectively, with 14 bases between them. The CDR3 nucleotides read TGTGCCAGCAGCGGGGGCCCGACCGTCTATGGCTACACCTTC. Translation gives CASSGGPTVYGYTF.

This rearrangement joins TRBV11-2 to TRBJ2-3; 11 nucleotides align to TRBD2. Germline-derived CDR1 and CDR2 are SGHAT and FQNNGV. V dropped 7 bases and J dropped 6; count of bases not matched to a gene: 12. There are 16 residues in the CDR3. This chain's CDR3 is CASTRNSGRARDTQYF. In DNA, the CDR3 is TGTGCCAGCACCCGAAATAGCGGGAGGGCCAGGGATACGCAGTATTTT.

V usage is TRBV11-3 and J usage is TRBJ2-7; the match to TRBD1 covers 8 bases. This CDR3 is 15 amino acids long. V shed 0 bases, J shed 3 bases, and the junction held 4 bases outside the gene matches. Germline-derived CDR1 and CDR2 are SGHNT and YENEEA. The CDR3 bases are TGTGCCAGCAGCTTAGACGGGACAGGAAACTACGAGCAGTACTTC. This gives the protein CASSLDGTGNYEQYF.

This chain uses TRBV5-1 with TRBJ1-1, with 9 nucleotides matching TRBD1. Germline-derived CDR1 and CDR2 are SGHRS and YFSETQ. CDR3 length equals 13 residues. V shed 2 bases and J 9 bases; nucleotides not matched to a gene: 5. The CDR3 DNA reads as TGCGCCAGCAGCTTAAGGACAGGGGAGAAAGCTTTCTTT. Protein: CASSLRTGEKAFF.

This rearrangement joins TRBV11-2 to TRBJ2-7, with no clear D. CDR1 is SGHAT and CDR2 is FQNNGV in the germline V gene. This CDR3 region has 15 residues. V lost 1 base to trimming and J lost 3 bases, with 13 bases between them. The CDR3, as DNA: TGTGCCAGCAGCTTAGGGTTGGCGCGGAACTACGAGCAGTACTTC. This gives the protein CASSLGLARNYEQYF.

The rearrangement uses TRBV19 and TRBJ2-7, with D perhaps being TRBD1 or TRBD2 (5 bases each). The germline V and J ends were trimmed by 9 bases and 0 bases, with 15 bases remaining between them. The germline CDR1 and CDR2 sequences are LNHDA and SQIVND (reference sequence). The CDR3 covers 14 residues. The CDR3 nucleotides read TGTGCCAGCCGAGGGACCGGGGCCTCCTACGAGCAGTACTTC. Protein: CASRGTGASYEQYF.

This clone showed up many times. The chain carries TRBV28 and TRBJ2-3; D not resolved. The CDR3 has 14 amino acids. Per the germline V gene, CDR1 is MDHEN and CDR2 is SYDVKM. Trimming removed 5 bases at V and 4 bases at J, with 13 bases between. The CDR3 loop reads CASSPLRTSDTQYF. CDR3 bases: TGTGCCAGCAGTCCCCTACGGACCTCAGATACGCAGTATTTT.

Only a few counts were recorded for this clone. This chain uses TRBV7-3 with TRBJ2-5, with 11 bases matching TRBD2. J lost 0 bases, V lost 5 bases, and 5 bases had no gene match. This CDR3 spans 16 amino acids. In germline, CDR1 is SGHTA, CDR2 FQGTGA. The CDR3 reads CASSPGLAAYQETQYF. The DNA for the CDR3 is TGTGCCAGCAGCCCGGGACTAGCGGCCTACCAAGAGACCCAGTACTTC.

The rearrangement uses TRBV9 and TRBJ1-3; TRBD1 might be the D (6 bases). Deletions cut 3 bases from V and 2 bases from J, with 18 bases between. Per germline, CDR1 SGDLS and CDR2 YYNGEE. The CDR3 consists of 17 residues. CDR3 in amino acids: CASSDASKGGAGNTIYF. In DNA form, the CDR3 reads TGTGCCAGCAGCGATGCGAGTAAAGGGGGAGCTGGAAACACCATATATTTT. Combining the CDR3 with reference TRBV9 and TRBJ1-3 gives the whole variable domain DSGVTQTPKHLITATGQRVTLRCSPRSGDLSVYWYQQSLDQGLQFLIQYYNGEERAKGNILERFSAQQFPDLHSELNLSSLELGDSALYFCASSDASKGGAGNTIYFGEGSWLTVV.

This chain links TRBV11-3 with TRBJ2-6; no firm D call. Germline assignment: CDR1 SGHNT and CDR2 YENEEA. The CDR3 consists of 18 residues. Trimming took 1 base from V and 0 from J, leaving 13 bases between them. CDR3 residues: CASSLGAASLSGANVLTF. As DNA, the CDR3 is TGTGCCAGCAGCTTAGGGGCAGCCTCACTCTCTGGGGCCAACGTCCTGACTTTC.

The chain uses TRBV7-3 and TRBJ2-1; possible D gene TRBD1, 5 bases. CDR1 and CDR2 (germline): SGHTA, FQGTGA. Between the trimmed V and J ends, which lost 2 bases and 8 bases, there was a span of 7 bases. This CDR3 has 12 amino acids. CDR3 bases: TGTGCCAGCAGCTTATGGGGCGATGAGCAGTTCTTC. Translating gives CASSLWGDEQFF. Full variable domain (remainder filled in from reference TRBV7-3 and TRBJ2-1): GAGVSQTPSNKVTEKGKYVELRCDPISGHTALYWYRQSLGQGPEFLIYFQGTGAADDSGLPNDRFFAVRPEGSVSTLKIQRTERGDSAVYLCASSLWGDEQFFGPGTRLTVL.

This clone was detected ten times or more. V usage is TRBV10-3 and J usage is TRBJ2-3; perhaps TRBD2 as D (5 bases). V was cut by 6 bases and J by 4 bases, with 8 bases left in between. CDR1 is ENHRY and CDR2 is SYGVKD in the germline V gene. This CDR3 is built from 12 residues. The CDR3: CAIRTTSDTQYF. Here the CDR3 DNA reads TGTGCCATCAGGACTACCTCAGATACGCAGTATTTT.

The chain carries TRBV5-8 and TRBJ2-1, with D possibly TRBD1 on 6 matching bases. The CDR3 extends over 17 amino acids. V was trimmed by 0 bases and J by 4 bases, leaving 17 bases between them. Germline V gene lookup returns CDR1 SGHTS and CDR2 YDEGEE. In DNA, the CDR3 is TGTGCCAGCAGCTTGGGGGTCAGGGGATCGGGATACAATGAGCAGTTCTTC. This sequence encodes CASSLGVRGSGYNEQFF.

The sample holds a few counts of this clone. The chain joins TRBV5-1 to TRBJ2-5, with D unclear. Trimming left V 2 bases short and J 1 base short, with 6 bases between. This CDR3 is 13 amino acids long. Germline CDR1 and CDR2: SGHRS and YFSETQ. CDR3 nucleotide sequence: TGCGCCAGCAGCTTAACCCCCCAAGAGACCCAGTACTTC. Amino acids: CASSLTPQETQYF.